These 4 T cell receptor beta chains originate from one sample sequenced in a study of a mutant IDH1 vaccine in newly diagnosed glioma (dated by TCRdb to about 2021). Their target antigens are unknown. Explained via the paper, the time point label denotes: week 23, last vaccination. Each vaccine dose was 300 ug of a 20-mer mutant IDH1 peptide in Montanide, given subcutaneously with topical imiquimod. Library generation was performed with the immunoSEQ multiplex PCR assay. TCRdb took over this immuneACCESS table, retaining in-frame rearrangements with V and J assigned. Such tables are incomplete; in checked studies, under half of the missing clones stem from an unresolved V gene, and the remainder is unexplained. The sample table shows about 64,000 clones, and about 85% are seen once. The ten largest clonotypes hold under 4.5% of the sample. This sample comprised PBMCs, obtained from a glioma patient whose treatment included an IDH1 peptide vaccine. All receptors come from a man aged 25 to 40 with glioma.

The rearrangement links TRBV5-1 to TRBJ1-1, with 7 bases that match TRBD1. The CDR3 contains 15 residues. The ends lost 4 bases at V and 5 bases at J; junction bases unmatched: 11. Germline V CDR1 and CDR2: SGHRS, YFSETQ. CDR3: CASSVNTGVWTEAFF. CDR3 nucleotide sequence: TGCGCCAGCAGCGTTAACACAGGGGTCTGGACTGAAGCTTTCTTT.

V and J are TRBV7-9 and TRBJ2-5, with a weak D call TRBD1 (6 bases). This CDR3 contains 17 residues. Germline lookup yields CDR1 SEHNR and CDR2 FQNEAQ (reference sequence). V was shortened by 2 bases and J by 3 bases, with 19 bases between the two germline ends. The CDR3 coding sequence is TGTGCCAGCAGCTTAACCGTAGGCAGGGGAGATGAAGAGACCCAGTACTTC. This codes for CASSLTVGRGDEETQYF.

This chain uses TRBV7-9 with TRBJ2-5; 10 bases match TRBD2. The CDR3 length is 17 residues. The germline CDR1 and CDR2 sequences are SEHNR and FQNEAQ (reference sequence). Germline trimming cut 5 bases from V and 4 bases from J; bases unmatched to any gene: 13. As DNA, the CDR3 is TGTGCCAGCAGCCAAGATGGGGTCCAGCGGGGGGGAGAGACCCAGTACTTC. The encoded protein is CASSQDGVQRGGETQYF.

The chain recombines TRBV5-1 with TRBJ2-5, with D possibly being TRBD1 (5 bases). Matching the DNA end better, TRBJ2-7 makes the J call doubtful. In germline, CDR1 is SGHRS, CDR2 YFSETQ. This CDR3 is 13 amino acids long. The CDR3 DNA reads as TGCGCCAGCAGCCCAGACAGCTCCTACGAGCAGTACTTC. Translating it yields CASSPDSSYEQYF.